This TCR beta chain stems from a study of human T cells and chemical hapten exposure (TCRdb year 2021). For the study in its entirety: For sensitization, 2% DPC in acetone was applied to a 2 cm by 2 cm area of upper inner arm skin. Throughout the roughly 24-week study period, patients were also given weekly therapeutic DPC doses on the scalp. Patch testing was done on the upper back using Finn chambers containing 0.01% DPC, and results were scored after 6 days according to International Contact Dermatitis Research Group standards. Most of the patients in the cohort were female, and the cohort covered alopecia areata with under or over 50% scalp involvement, alopecia totalis and alopecia universalis. The libraries were sequenced as a pool, and the TCR yield per sample differed mostly because of small variations in library volumes within the pool. The study tracked peripheral blood TCR repertoire changes in vivo during primary and secondary sensitization to the hapten diphenylcyclopropenone (DPC) in alopecia patients. Blood samples were taken from patients before sensitization (week 0) and at 2, 6 and about 24 weeks after DPC sensitization. Around 30 alopecia patients provided blood for TCR sequencing at one to four time points (pre-sensitization, 2, 6 and 24 weeks). General study outcomes and caveats: DPC sensitization did not change how many TCRs were above 1 in 1000 frequency, and no evidence was found of alterations in global repertoire structure. Repeated subsampling changed both the strength of the expansion versus patch-test correlation and the threshold at which that correlation became significant. All patients had alopecia, a presumed autoimmune disease, so their immune response might differ from that of healthy individuals. Significantly more large CDR3 similarity clusters were formed by expanded TCRs than by pre-sensitization or healthy control sets, consistent with antigen-driven responses. The number of PT1 expanded TCRs positively correlated with patch test score, significant at thresholds 8, 16 and 32 but not 4.

The time point label on this specimen signifies: pre-sensitization, week 0. In the paper's terms, the treatment or condition label means: therapeutic diphenylcyclopropenone sensitization with weekly scalp DPC. Blood at each patch-test visit was drawn before the patch test was applied. To be eligible, patients had to be aged 18 to 70, diagnosed with alopecia and judged suitable for DPC therapy, while pregnant patients were excluded. Total RNA was extracted from unfractionated whole blood collected in Tempus Blood RNA tubes. This clonotype was observed a few times. The target of this receptor is not known. The record has no base qualities; no much larger clone is one base away. Libraries came from RACE. The sequencer listed for this sample is NextSeq 500. During library preparation, unique molecular identifiers were attached to individual cDNA molecules so that TCRs could be counted in a quantitative, reproducible way. For every blood RNA sample, sequencing covered both the TCR alpha and TCR beta chains. In the source study's methods: The median number of TCRs per sample was over 85,000, ranging from roughly 20,000 to 700,000. The Decombinator software suite was used to annotate the V, J and CDR3 of the TCR reads. To make PS versus PT1 abundance plots, every sample was subsampled to the same number of TCRs (28,000). Expanded TCRs were defined as absent before sensitization and observed at least eight times at the 2-week time point. The raw public data were reprocessed by TCRdb itself: fastp quality trimming at Q25, MiXCR clonotype calling, in-frame beta chains only. Each CDR3 protein appears once, grouped with its most common genes and DNA. It is TCRdb's table, rather than the study itself, that gives the V and J calls and clone size. This sample has about 51,000 distinct CDR3 sequences in its table, and approximately 9.8% of those were observed once. Clones ranked in the top ten supply around 15% of the sample.

Its CDR3 holds 15 amino acids, cysteine through phenylalanine. Only the CDR3 region is kept as DNA, spanning 45 bases read in frame from base 1. The V end loses 2 bases and the J end loses 1 base, and a stretch of 13 bases separates them. CDR1 and CDR2 are read off the germline V gene as SGHRS and YFSETQ. Sequencing was performed on whole blood, taken in connection with sensitization to the hapten diphenylcyclopropenone (DPC). The receptor comes from a woman in her 40s with alopecia areata. Some clones in this sample may be carry-over from other donors' samples. Recombination joined TRBV5-1 with TRBJ2-7; the D element might be TRBD1 or TRBD2, as each aligns at 5 bases. This receptor carries the CDR3 CASSFGDVQSYEQYF. The nucleotide sequence is TGCGCCAGCAGCTTTGGGGACGTCCAGTCCTACGAGCAGTACTTC.